Sequencing of this TCR beta chain was carried out in a study of post-analysis software for immune sequencing data (dated by TCRdb to between 2014 and 2017). Regarding the research as a whole: Disease courses on record covered relapsing-remitting, secondary progressive and progressive-relapsing multiple sclerosis, though some patients had no subtype annotation. The patient repertoires were compared against 10 to 12 previously published healthy control repertoires obtained from donors aged about 6 to 28 years. A subset of samples was prepared in parallel using single-end sample barcoding, then pooled and co-amplified after Illumina adapter ligation.

Libraries were prepared through PCR. The reads were generated on an Illumina HiSeq 2500. To reduce PCR and sequencing biases, unique molecular identifiers were built into the TCR beta cDNA libraries. Roughly 0.5 million cDNA molecules were obtained per 1 to 10 million input T cells, so each molecule approximated one T cell. The patient libraries were prepared and sequenced with the same protocol used for the earlier healthy control dataset. Within a given batch, samples were prepared together, multiplexed and sequenced on the same HiSeq lane. Per the authors' processing: MIGEC was used to process the raw barcoded reads, and molecular identifier groups with only a single read were discarded before consensus assembly and CDR3 extraction. Clonotype tables were post-analysed with VDJtools, and diversity was normalized by down-sampling all datasets to the smallest sample size. Repertoire overlap clustering matched CDR3 amino acid but not nucleotide sequences to correct batch-related cross-sample contamination. Through fastp at Q25 and MiXCR, TCRdb rebuilt clones from the public reads, retaining in-frame beta chains. Identical CDR3 protein sequences are pooled into one entry, listed with their most common genes and DNA. The V and J calls come from TCRdb's annotation, not from the publication. The sample table contains hundreds of thousands of distinct CDR3 sequences; only one count was recorded for 40% to 50% of them. More than 1.5% of the sample comes from the top ten.

Between the V and J ends, shortened by 6 bases and 4 bases respectively, the junction contains 18 bases. The CDR3 runs 15 amino acids, cysteine and phenylalanine included. Only the CDR3 region is kept as DNA, spanning 45 bases read in frame from base 1. Sequences MNHEY (CDR1) and SVGAGI (CDR2) are obtained from the germline V gene. This clonotype was found a few times. Its antigen is unknown. Base qualities are missing; no much larger clone stands one base away. Overall results and qualifications from the work: When samples were clustered directly using the F measure, samples prepared in the same batch co-clustered strongly, which prompted a batch-effect correction. Significantly lower normalized Chao1 diversity was found in multiple sclerosis patients than in controls, suggesting substantial peripheral T-cell clonal expansion. Roughly 5 TRBV segments, including TRBV5-6, TRBV5-1 and TRBV20-1, were significantly more frequent in patients than controls. The multiple sclerosis patient group was slightly younger than the control group.

To demonstrate the VDJtools post-analysis software, TCR beta repertoires were profiled from the peripheral blood of about 13 young patients with multiple sclerosis. The multiple sclerosis patients were children and adolescents between about 6 and 15 years of age. The chain employs TRBV6-5 and TRBJ2-5; a confident D gene designation cannot be given. The source of this sequence is a girl aged 5-17 years with multiple sclerosis. The sample taken for sequencing was blood. This receptor carries the CDR3 CASSLTGVGIETQYF. The DNA sequence is TGTGCCAGCAGCCTCACTGGGGTTGGGATAGAGACCCAGTACTTC.